A selection of T cell receptor beta chains follows, all from one sample in a study of molecular identifiers for immune sequencing clone quantification. TCRdb re-analysed the PCR reads in MiXCR, keeping a single row per CDR3 protein. The table lists about 630,000 distinct CDR3 sequences, around 25% of them singletons. The sequencing sample was made of naive CD8+ T cells from blood, with Jurkat cell RNA spiked in. The receptors originated from a human donor in good health. Some libraries in this study had Jurkat cell RNA spiked in. CDR3s include the opening cysteine and the closing phenylalanine or tryptophan. Each record gives: V gene, clone size, D gene, J gene, CDR3 protein, CDR3 DNA. A D gene is named only where the DNA matches it firmly. Size values are once, few and many counts, or a class for expanded clones, and some rows have none.

v_call: TRBV7-6
clone_size: .
d_call: TRBD1
j_call: TRBJ2-7
cdr3_aa: CASSHPGGSDEQYF
cdr3_nt: TGTGCCAGCAGCCACCCAGGGGGCAGCGACGAGCAGTACTTC

v_call: TRBV30
clone_size: .
d_call: TRBD1
j_call: TRBJ2-7
cdr3_aa: CAWSEGTGDYEQYF
cdr3_nt: TGTGCCTGGAGTGAGGGGACAGGGGACTACGAGCAGTACTTC

v_call: TRBV12-3/TRBV12-4
clone_size: .
d_call: TRBD2
j_call: TRBJ2-1
cdr3_aa: CASSDLAGISYNEQFF
cdr3_nt: TGTGCCAGCAGTGATCTAGCGGGAATATCCTACAATGAGCAGTTCTTC

v_call: TRBV10-2
clone_size: .
d_call: TRBD2
j_call: TRBJ2-3
cdr3_aa: CASSDWRGASTDTQYF
cdr3_nt: TGCGCCAGCAGTGATTGGCGGGGGGCTAGCACAGATACGCAGTATTTT

v_call: TRBV5-1
clone_size: many
d_call: TRBD1
j_call: TRBJ2-7
cdr3_aa: CASSLDGQGPYEQYF
cdr3_nt: TGCGCCAGCAGCTTGGATGGACAGGGGCCATACGAGCAGTACTTC

v_call: TRBV19
clone_size: once
d_call: .
j_call: TRBJ1-2
cdr3_aa: CASNQTGVGYTF
cdr3_nt: TGTGCCAGTAACCAGACAGGTGTAGGCTACACCTTC

v_call: TRBV12-5
clone_size: many
d_call: .
j_call: TRBJ2-7
cdr3_aa: CAISRPYEQYF
cdr3_nt: TGTGCTATTTCCAGGCCCTACGAGCAGTACTTC

v_call: TRBV2
clone_size: many
d_call: .
j_call: TRBJ2-7
cdr3_aa: CASSDQMGYYEQYF
cdr3_nt: TGTGCCAGCAGCGATCAAATGGGGTACTACGAGCAGTACTTC

v_call: TRBV12-3/TRBV12-4
clone_size: few
d_call: TRBD1
j_call: TRBJ2-1
cdr3_aa: CASSEERAGQGDNEQFF
cdr3_nt: TGTGCCAGCAGTGAAGAACGGGCGGGACAGGGTGACAATGAGCAGTTCTTC

v_call: TRBV4-3
clone_size: many
d_call: .
j_call: TRBJ1-2
cdr3_aa: CASSQDPTGPSNYGYTF
cdr3_nt: TGCGCCAGCAGCCAAGATCCTACAGGGCCGTCTAACTATGGCTACACCTTC

v_call: TRBV27
clone_size: .
d_call: TRBD2
j_call: TRBJ2-3
cdr3_aa: CASNRVTGGQDTQYF
cdr3_nt: TGTGCCAGCAACCGTGTAACGGGGGGGCAAGATACGCAGTATTTT

v_call: TRBV6-2/TRBV6-3
clone_size: .
d_call: .
j_call: TRBJ1-6
cdr3_aa: CASSYDRPVWNSPLHF
cdr3_nt: TGTGCCAGCAGTTACGATAGACCGGTATGGAATTCACCCCTCCACTTT

v_call: TRBV29-1
clone_size: many
d_call: .
j_call: TRBJ2-7
cdr3_aa: CSVEAGPYEQYF
cdr3_nt: TGCAGCGTTGAGGCAGGCCCCTACGAGCAGTACTTC

v_call: TRBV4-1
clone_size: .
d_call: TRBD2
j_call: TRBJ2-2
cdr3_aa: CASSQGLAGAGELFF
cdr3_nt: TGCGCCAGCAGCCAAGGACTAGCGGGGGCCGGGGAGCTGTTTTTT

v_call: TRBV6-1
clone_size: .
d_call: .
j_call: TRBJ2-7
cdr3_aa: CASSEIQSGQGTYEQYF
cdr3_nt: TGTGCCAGCAGTGAAATTCAGTCGGGTCAGGGCACCTACGAGCAGTACTTC

v_call: TRBV20-1
clone_size: .
d_call: .
j_call: TRBJ1-1
cdr3_aa: CSASPAGNMNTEAFF
cdr3_nt: TGCAGTGCCTCCCCCGCGGGGAACATGAACACTGAAGCTTTCTTT

v_call: TRBV5-1
clone_size: .
d_call: .
j_call: TRBJ2-5
cdr3_aa: CASSPGGGRGEPQCF
cdr3_nt: TGCGCCAGCAGCCCTGGGGGCGGAAGGGGGGAGCCCCAGTGCTTC

v_call: TRBV19
clone_size: many
d_call: TRBD2
j_call: TRBJ2-3
cdr3_aa: CASSISSVPAGVADTQYF
cdr3_nt: TGTGCCAGTAGTATATCTAGTGTACCAGCGGGAGTGGCAGATACGCAGTATTTT

v_call: TRBV29-1
clone_size: many
d_call: .
j_call: TRBJ1-1
cdr3_aa: CSVDPDSATEAFF
cdr3_nt: TGCAGCGTTGATCCGGACAGTGCCACTGAAGCTTTCTTT

v_call: TRBV29-1
clone_size: .
d_call: .
j_call: TRBJ2-5
cdr3_aa: CSVGAAGTQYF
cdr3_nt: TGCAGCGTTGGGGCCGCGGGGACCCAGTACTTC

v_call: TRBV29-1
clone_size: many
d_call: .
j_call: TRBJ2-2
cdr3_aa: CSVQQGNTGELFF
cdr3_nt: TGCAGCGTACAACAGGGGAACACCGGGGAGCTGTTTTTT

v_call: TRBV7-3
clone_size: many
d_call: .
j_call: TRBJ1-6
cdr3_aa: CASSSTGGYNSPLHF
cdr3_nt: TGTGCCAGCAGCTCCACCGGGGGGTATAATTCACCCCTCCACTTT

v_call: TRBV28
clone_size: many
d_call: .
j_call: TRBJ1-4
cdr3_aa: CASSPFGEKLFF
cdr3_nt: TGTGCCAGCAGCCCCTTCGGCGAAAAACTGTTTTTT

v_call: TRBV21-1
clone_size: few
d_call: .
j_call: TRBJ2-7
cdr3_aa: CASSTDNPGLAGGTEQYF
cdr3_nt: TGTGCCAGCAGCACGGATAATCCAGGACTAGCGGGAGGAACCGAGCAGTACTTC

v_call: TRBV9
clone_size: many
d_call: TRBD1
j_call: TRBJ2-7
cdr3_aa: CASSETGVEQYF
cdr3_nt: TGTGCCAGCAGCGAGACAGGGGTCGAGCAGTACTTC

v_call: TRBV12-3/TRBV12-4
clone_size: many
d_call: .
j_call: TRBJ1-1
cdr3_aa: CASSSSGLSAEAFF
cdr3_nt: TGTGCCAGCAGTTCTTCAGGCCTTAGCGCTGAAGCTTTCTTT

v_call: TRBV6-1
clone_size: few
d_call: .
j_call: TRBJ2-7
cdr3_aa: CASKGGSYEQYF
cdr3_nt: TGTGCCAGCAAAGGAGGATCCTACGAGCAGTACTTC

v_call: TRBV29-1
clone_size: many
d_call: .
j_call: TRBJ1-2
cdr3_aa: CSVADNYGYTF
cdr3_nt: TGCAGCGTTGCGGATAACTATGGCTACACCTTC

v_call: TRBV4-3
clone_size: .
d_call: .
j_call: TRBJ1-2
cdr3_aa: CASSQDWPGPYGYTF
cdr3_nt: TGCGCCAGCAGCCAAGATTGGCCGGGTCCGTATGGCTACACCTTC

v_call: TRBV25-1
clone_size: .
d_call: .
j_call: TRBJ2-7
cdr3_aa: CAPTPGDAPGNYEQYF
cdr3_nt: TGTGCCCCCACCCCCGGAGATGCCCCGGGAAACTACGAGCAGTACTTC

v_call: TRBV20-1
clone_size: few
d_call: .
j_call: TRBJ1-1
cdr3_aa: CSASEGTRGFRTEAFF
cdr3_nt: TGCAGTGCTAGCGAAGGAACCCGCGGGTTCCGGACTGAAGCTTTCTTT

v_call: TRBV25-1
clone_size: many
d_call: .
j_call: TRBJ2-7
cdr3_aa: CASSDPAGDTYEQYF
cdr3_nt: TGTGCCAGCAGTGACCCAGCAGGGGACACCTACGAGCAGTACTTC

v_call: TRBV2
clone_size: many
d_call: .
j_call: TRBJ1-5
cdr3_aa: CASSEGLTDYSQPQHF
cdr3_nt: TGTGCCAGCAGTGAGGGTTTAACAGACTATTCTCAGCCCCAGCATTTT

v_call: TRBV4-3
clone_size: many
d_call: .
j_call: TRBJ2-7
cdr3_aa: CASSPRTLHWEQYF
cdr3_nt: TGCGCCAGCAGCCCACGGACACTCCACTGGGAGCAGTACTTC

v_call: TRBV7-8
clone_size: .
d_call: .
j_call: TRBJ1-2
cdr3_aa: CASSSLLEEDGYTF
cdr3_nt: TGTGCCAGCAGCTCCCTCTTGGAGGAGGACGGCTACACCTTC

v_call: TRBV28
clone_size: few
d_call: TRBD1
j_call: TRBJ1-4
cdr3_aa: CASSHRGRTNEKLFF
cdr3_nt: TGTGCCAGCAGCCACAGGGGTAGGACTAATGAAAAACTGTTTTTT

v_call: TRBV9
clone_size: .
d_call: .
j_call: TRBJ1-6
cdr3_aa: CASSASDFNPGSPLHF
cdr3_nt: TGTGCCAGCAGCGCCTCAGATTTTAATCCAGGTTCACCCCTCCACTTT

v_call: TRBV6-5
clone_size: many
d_call: .
j_call: TRBJ1-4
cdr3_aa: CASSYTPGTSNEKLFF
cdr3_nt: TGTGCCAGCAGTTACACCCCAGGGACATCTAATGAAAAACTGTTTTTT

v_call: TRBV12-3/TRBV12-4
clone_size: many
d_call: .
j_call: TRBJ1-1
cdr3_aa: CASSFSVQGRTEAFF
cdr3_nt: TGTGCCAGCAGTTTCTCGGTCCAGGGGCGTACTGAAGCTTTCTTT

v_call: TRBV27
clone_size: .
d_call: TRBD1
j_call: TRBJ2-7
cdr3_aa: CASSLSGTGDYGQYF
cdr3_nt: TGTGCCAGCAGTTTATCGGGGACAGGGGACTACGGGCAGTACTTC

v_call: TRBV6-2/TRBV6-3
clone_size: .
d_call: TRBD1
j_call: TRBJ2-7
cdr3_aa: CASSLGTQGSYEQYF
cdr3_nt: TGTGCCAGCAGCCTAGGGACACAGGGGTCCTACGAGCAGTACTTC

v_call: TRBV28
clone_size: many
d_call: .
j_call: TRBJ2-7
cdr3_aa: CASSSPVLEQYF
cdr3_nt: TGTGCCAGCAGTTCCCCCGTCCTCGAGCAGTACTTC

v_call: TRBV7-8
clone_size: .
d_call: .
j_call: TRBJ2-5
cdr3_aa: CASSGDQETRYF
cdr3_nt: TGTGCCAGCTCCGGGGACCAAGAGACCCGGTACTTC

v_call: TRBV7-9
clone_size: .
d_call: .
j_call: TRBJ1-3
cdr3_aa: CASSSLPGNTIYF
cdr3_nt: TGTGCCAGCAGCTCCCTCCCCGGAAACACCATATATTTT

v_call: TRBV4-1
clone_size: once
d_call: TRBD2
j_call: TRBJ2-3
cdr3_aa: CASSQVTGGPYGTDTQYF
cdr3_nt: TGCGCCAGCAGCCAAGTTACGGGAGGGCCTTACGGCACAGATACGCAGTATTTT

v_call: TRBV6-2/TRBV6-3
clone_size: many
d_call: TRBD1
j_call: TRBJ1-1
cdr3_aa: CASSRRDRANTEAFF
cdr3_nt: TGTGCCAGCAGTCGCCGGGACAGAGCGAACACTGAAGCTTTCTTT

v_call: TRBV27
clone_size: .
d_call: .
j_call: TRBJ2-2
cdr3_aa: CASSSRIGYRNTGELFF
cdr3_nt: TGTGCCAGCAGTTCCAGGATTGGTTACCGGAACACCGGGGAGCTGTTTTTT

v_call: TRBV29-1
clone_size: many
d_call: TRBD1
j_call: TRBJ2-7
cdr3_aa: CSGLTGYGYEQYF
cdr3_nt: TGCAGCGGCCTGACAGGGTATGGTTACGAGCAGTACTTC

v_call: TRBV29-1
clone_size: once
d_call: .
j_call: TRBJ2-7
cdr3_aa: CSVECAGCEQYF
cdr3_nt: TGCAGCGTTGAATGTGCAGGTTGCGAGCAGTACTTC

v_call: TRBV3-1
clone_size: many
d_call: TRBD1
j_call: TRBJ1-1
cdr3_aa: CASSLPGTGGLTEAFF
cdr3_nt: TGTGCCAGCAGCCTCCCCGGGACAGGGGGATTGACTGAAGCTTTCTTT